The present T cell receptor beta chain was sequenced within a study of tumor-infiltrating lymphocytes in primary liver carcinoma. The CDR3 runs 14 residues. Germline loops: CDR1 MNHNS, CDR2 SASEGT. Starting material of 500 to 600 ng total RNA yielded TCR beta cDNA via a constant-region primer. Construction of TCR beta libraries relied on three successive nested multiplex PCR rounds employing slightly modified ARM-PCR. The first two PCR rounds used TRBV1-TRBV30 forward primers with a C-beta reverse primer, around 10 cycles each. TCRdb processed the multiplex PCR reads anew with MiXCR; each CDR3 protein has one entry. Of approximately 110,000 distinct CDR3 sequences detected, roughly 69% appear once; the ten largest clones hold 7% to 10%. Unsorted bulk tissue (roughly 19-31 mg) underwent RNA and DNA co-extraction. As for this clonotype: A read error may account for a junction end that differs from germline.

This TCR was recovered from a woman aged 55-75 years with primary liver carcinoma and hepatitis B virus infection. This rearrangement joins TRBV6-1 to TRBJ2-5; 7 bases agree with TRBD2. The sample taken for sequencing was liver tumor tissue from sampling region 1. Regarding subset: tumor region T1, superior pole. The CDR3: CASSGFAGEETQCF. CDR3 coding DNA: TGTGCCAGCAGTGGGTTTGCGGGGGAGGAGACCCAGTGTTTC.